These T cell receptor beta chains were read from a single sample in a study of blood T cells in healthy people across ages. TCRdb re-derived calls from the 5' RACE reads in MiXCR, one entry per CDR3 protein. The sample has about 1.6 million distinct CDR3 sequences; around 36% are singletons. Sequenced: blood. Receptor source: a woman between 25 and 40 years old in good health. Each CDR3 is given with its conserved first and last residue. D genes are given only for firm matches. Clone size is stated in some rows and not others, as once, few, many or a class when expanded.

v_gene	d_gene	abundance	j_gene	CDR3aa	CDR3nt
TRBV6-1	TRBD1	-	TRBJ2-1	CASSVLPGQGNNEQFF	TGTGCCAGCAGTGTCCTTCCGGGACAGGGAAATAATGAGCAGTTCTTC
TRBV10-3	TRBD2	-	TRBJ2-1	CAISERGRGSPNEQFF	TGTGCCATCAGTGAAAGAGGGCGGGGGTCCCCCAATGAGCAGTTCTTC
TRBV4-1	-	-	TRBJ2-3	CASSLGTLASVGHTDTQYF	TGCGCCAGCAGCCTCGGAACACTAGCCAGTGTCGGCCACACAGATACGCAGTATTTT
TRBV25-1	-	-	TRBJ2-3	CASSVQSGTTDTQYF	TGTGCCAGCAGTGTGCAGTCTGGCACCACAGATACGCAGTATTTT
TRBV24-1	-	few	TRBJ2-1	CATSDSRSGYNEQFF	TGTGCCACCAGTGATTCTCGGAGTGGCTACAATGAGCAGTTCTTC
TRBV20-1	-	few	TRBJ2-3	CSGAGAGGRTDTQYF	TGCAGTGGGGCGGGAGCAGGGGGTAGGACAGATACGCAGTATTTT
TRBV25-1	-	few	TRBJ2-1	CASSDSGKLNEQFF	TGTGCCAGCAGTGATAGCGGTAAATTAAATGAGCAGTTCTTC
TRBV4-2	-	-	TRBJ2-5	CASSQGIAEQETQYF	TGTGCCAGCAGCCAAGGAATAGCGGAACAAGAGACCCAGTACTTC
TRBV6-2/TRBV6-3	-	-	TRBJ2-5	CASSYPRGGGVETQYF	TGTGCCAGCAGTTACCCGCGTGGGGGCGGGGTGGAGACCCAGTACTTC
TRBV20-1	-	few	TRBJ2-7	CSAPLVFHEQYF	TGCAGTGCACCACTAGTGTTCCACGAGCAGTACTTC